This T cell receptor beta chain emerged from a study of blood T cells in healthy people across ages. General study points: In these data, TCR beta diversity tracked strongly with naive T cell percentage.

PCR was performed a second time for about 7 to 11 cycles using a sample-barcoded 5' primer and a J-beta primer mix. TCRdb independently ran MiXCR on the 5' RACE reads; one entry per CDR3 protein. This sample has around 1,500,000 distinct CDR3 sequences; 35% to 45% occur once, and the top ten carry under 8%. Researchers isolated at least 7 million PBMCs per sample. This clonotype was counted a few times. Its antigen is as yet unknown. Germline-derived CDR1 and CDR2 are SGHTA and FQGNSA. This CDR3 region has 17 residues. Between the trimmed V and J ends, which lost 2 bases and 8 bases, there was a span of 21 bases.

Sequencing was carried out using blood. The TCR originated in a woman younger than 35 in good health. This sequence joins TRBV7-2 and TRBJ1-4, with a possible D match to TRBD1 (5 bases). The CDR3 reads CASSLIAYNGGGEKLFF. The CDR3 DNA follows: TGTGCCAGCAGCTTAATTGCTTACAACGGGGGTGGAGAAAAACTGTTTTTT.